This TCR beta chain was sequenced for a study of memory CD4+ T cells and cytomegalovirus serostatus. Per germline, CDR1 MNHEY and CDR2 SVGAGI. V was clipped by 7 bases and J by 8 bases, with 20 bases between them. This CDR3 spans 14 amino acids. Single viable CD3+CD4+CD8-CD45RO+ cells were sorted as the memory CD4+ T cells. The data were produced by immunoSEQ multiplex PCR, yet TCRdb's version contains in-frame clones alone and is incomplete. The profile shows about 82,000 clones, 75% to 90% of them singletons. This chain joins TRBV6-5 and TRBJ1-2; the D gene is possibly TRBD1 (6 bases). The specimen sequenced was memory CD4+ T cells from blood. The receptor was derived from an adult in good health and CMV-seronegative. The CDR3 here is CASTLGADHKGYTF. The CDR3 bases are TGTGCCAGCACGCTGGGGGCAGACCACAAGGGCTACACCTTC.